The clone carrying this TCR beta chain was recorded only once. This CDR3 comprises 15 residues. J gave up 5 bases and V 0 bases, and 5 bases lay outside the gene matches. In germline, CDR1 is SGHRS, CDR2 YFSETQ. This entry belongs to a study of technical replicates of blood from a handful of donors. TCRdb's copy holds only in-frame clones and misses some; the assay was immunoSEQ multiplex PCR. The repertoire consists of roughly 100,000 clones, with roughly 95% occurring once and the leading ten covering approximately 0.2%. The rearrangement uses TRBV5-1 and TRBJ2-3, with 8 bases aligning to TRBD1. This clonotype originated in a human donor in good health. The sample taken for sequencing was T cells isolated from PBMCs. The CDR3 region has the DNA TGCGCCAGCAGCTTGGTGGCAGGGGGCGGAGATACGCAGTATTTT. Amino acids: CASSLVAGGGDTQYF. The entire variable domain, with the rest obtained from reference TRBV5-1 and TRBJ2-3, is as follows: KAGVTQTPRYLIKTRGQQVTLSCSPISGHRSVSWYQQTPGQGLQFLFEYFSETQRNKGNFPGRFSGRQFSNSRSEMNVSTLELGDSALYLCASSLVAGGGDTQYFGPGTRLTVL.